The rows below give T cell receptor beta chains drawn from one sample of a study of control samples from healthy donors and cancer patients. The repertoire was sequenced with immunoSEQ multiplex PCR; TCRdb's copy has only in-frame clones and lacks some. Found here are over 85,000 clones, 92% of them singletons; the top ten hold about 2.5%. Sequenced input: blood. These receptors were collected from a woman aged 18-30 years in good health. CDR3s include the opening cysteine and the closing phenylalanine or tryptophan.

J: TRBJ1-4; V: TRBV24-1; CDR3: CATSDSTKGGEKLFF
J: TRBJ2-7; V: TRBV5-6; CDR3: CASRLRGPTTGSYEQYF
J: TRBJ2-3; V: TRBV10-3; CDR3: CAISESRTSGTWADTQYF
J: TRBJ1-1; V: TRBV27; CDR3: CASSPDRLNTEAFF
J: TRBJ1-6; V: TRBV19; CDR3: CASSPQGRSPLHF
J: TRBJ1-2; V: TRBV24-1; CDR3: CATSGGLGGYTF
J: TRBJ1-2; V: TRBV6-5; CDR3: CASSKDREAYGYTF
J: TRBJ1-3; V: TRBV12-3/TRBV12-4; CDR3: CASRDPRGNTIYF
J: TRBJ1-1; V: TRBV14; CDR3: CASSQALAATAFF
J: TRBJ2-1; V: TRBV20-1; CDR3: CSASTSGRRYEQFF
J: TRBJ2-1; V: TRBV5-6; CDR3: CASSLVWLGDKAPLGQFF
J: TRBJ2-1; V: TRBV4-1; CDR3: CASSYDGDRSMEEFF
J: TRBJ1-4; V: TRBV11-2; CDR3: CASSSTALANEKLFF
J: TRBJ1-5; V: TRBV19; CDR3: CASSWDGRNQPQHF
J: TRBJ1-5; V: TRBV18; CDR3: CASSTYTGIGSNQPQHF
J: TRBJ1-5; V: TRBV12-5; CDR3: CASGPGRGMSQPQHF
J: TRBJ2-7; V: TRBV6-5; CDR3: CASSYSGTGMSYEQYF
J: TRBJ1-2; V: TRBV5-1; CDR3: CASSLNPTSNYGYTF
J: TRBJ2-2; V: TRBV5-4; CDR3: CASKLDANTGELFF
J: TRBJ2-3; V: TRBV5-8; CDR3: CASSWVYDTQYF
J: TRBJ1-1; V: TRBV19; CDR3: CASREGGNTEAFF
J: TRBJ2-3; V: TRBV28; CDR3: CASIPPGLAATDTQYF
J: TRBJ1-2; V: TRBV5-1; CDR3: CASSAGGTGGYTF
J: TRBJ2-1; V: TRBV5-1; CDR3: CASSSSGGSYNEQFF
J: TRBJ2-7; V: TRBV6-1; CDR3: CASSEGIDWPYEQYF
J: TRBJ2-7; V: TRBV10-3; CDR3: CAISAKYEQYF
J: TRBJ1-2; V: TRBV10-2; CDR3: CASSESAAGTGYGYTF
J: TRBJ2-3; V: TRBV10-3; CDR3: CAIKSTDTQYF
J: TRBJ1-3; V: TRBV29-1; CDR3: CSVDELSGNTIYF
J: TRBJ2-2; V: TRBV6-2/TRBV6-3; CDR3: CASSYSSVGGSGELFF
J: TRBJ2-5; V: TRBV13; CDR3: CASSLKRTFSQETQYF
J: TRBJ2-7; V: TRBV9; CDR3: CASGGSGGSYEQYF